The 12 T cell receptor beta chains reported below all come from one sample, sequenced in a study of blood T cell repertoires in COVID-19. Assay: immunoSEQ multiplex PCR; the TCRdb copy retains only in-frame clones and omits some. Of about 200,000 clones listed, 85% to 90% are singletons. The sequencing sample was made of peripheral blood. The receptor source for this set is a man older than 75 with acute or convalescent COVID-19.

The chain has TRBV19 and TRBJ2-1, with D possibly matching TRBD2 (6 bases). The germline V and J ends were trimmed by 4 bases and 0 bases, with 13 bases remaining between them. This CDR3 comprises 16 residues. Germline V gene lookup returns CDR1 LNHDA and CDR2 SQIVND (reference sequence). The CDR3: CASSTSGWSSYNEQFF. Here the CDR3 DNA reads TGTGCCAGTAGTACAAGCGGGTGGAGCTCCTACAATGAGCAGTTCTTC.

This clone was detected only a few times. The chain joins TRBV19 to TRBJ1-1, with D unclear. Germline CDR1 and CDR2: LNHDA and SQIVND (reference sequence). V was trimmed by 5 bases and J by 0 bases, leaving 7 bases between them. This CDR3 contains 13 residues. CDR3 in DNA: TGTGCCAGTAGTGGCCGCATGAACACTGAAGCTTTCTTT. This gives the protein CASSGRMNTEAFF. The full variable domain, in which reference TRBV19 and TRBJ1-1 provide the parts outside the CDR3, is DGGITQSPKYLFRKEGQNVTLSCEQNLNHDAMYWYRQDPGQGLRLIYYSQIVNDFQKGDIAEGYSVSREKKESFPLTVTSAQKNPTAFYLCASSGRMNTEAFFGQGTRLTVV.

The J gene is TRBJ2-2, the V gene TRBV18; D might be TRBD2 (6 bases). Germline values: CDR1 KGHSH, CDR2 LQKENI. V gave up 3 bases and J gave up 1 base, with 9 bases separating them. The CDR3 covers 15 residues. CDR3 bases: TGTGCCAGCTCACCGGTAGCGGTGAACACCGGGGAGCTGTTTTTT. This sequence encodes CASSPVAVNTGELFF.

The CDR3 region is CASSFDRGNTIYF. As DNA, the CDR3 is TGCGCCAGCAGCTTTGACAGGGGGAACACCATATATTTT. V usage is TRBV5-1 and J usage is TRBJ1-3; 9 bases fit TRBD1. Germline CDR1 and CDR2: SGHRS and YFSETQ. The CDR3 runs 13 residues. The V gene end was trimmed by 2 bases and the J gene end by 7 bases; junction bases not matched to a gene: 1.

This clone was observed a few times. The CDR3 sequence is CASSLGQGTSYGYTF. DNA for the CDR3: TGTGCCAGCAGCTTAGGACAGGGTACTAGTTATGGCTACACCTTC. The gene calls are TRBV7-2 and TRBJ1-2, with TRBD1 identical over 7 bases. V lost 1 base and J lost 5; bases outside the gene matches: 7. The germline V gene encodes CDR1 SGHTA and CDR2 FQGNSA. The CDR3 length is 15 residues.

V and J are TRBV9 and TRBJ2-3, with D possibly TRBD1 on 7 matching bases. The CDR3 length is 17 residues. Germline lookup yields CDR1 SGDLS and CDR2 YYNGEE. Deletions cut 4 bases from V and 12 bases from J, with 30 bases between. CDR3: CASSTDISGGSQVFQYF. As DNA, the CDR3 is TGTGCCAGCAGCACGGATATCTCAGGGGGGTCTCAGGTCTTCCAGTATTTT.

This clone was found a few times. CDR3 coding DNA: TGTGCCAGCCCTACTCGGGGGGGCGGGCGCCCCACCTCTGAGGAGCAGTACTTC. Its protein product is CASPTRGGGRPTSEEQYF. The J gene is TRBJ2-7, the V gene TRBV11-3, with 8 bases identical to TRBD2. Germline V lookup: CDR1 SGHNT, CDR2 YENEEA. The V gene end was trimmed by 8 bases and the J gene end by 7 bases; junction bases not matched to a gene: 25. The CDR3 is made up of 18 amino acids. Full variable domain (outside the CDR3, taken from reference TRBV11-3 and TRBJ2-7): EAGVVQSPRYKIIEKKQPVAFWCNPISGHNTLYWYLQNLGQGPELLIRYENEEAVDDSQLPKDRFSAERLKGVDSTLKIQPAELGDSAVYLCASPTRGGGRPTSEEQYFGPGTRLTVT.

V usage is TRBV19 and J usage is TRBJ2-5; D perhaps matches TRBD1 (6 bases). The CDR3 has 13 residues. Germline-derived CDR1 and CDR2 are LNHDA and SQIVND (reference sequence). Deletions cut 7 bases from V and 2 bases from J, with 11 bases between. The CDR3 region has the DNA TGTGCCAGTACCCCGCAGGGGCAAGAGACCCAGTACTTC. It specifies CASTPQGQETQYF.

The CDR3 sequence is CATSERTGYNEQFF. CDR3 nucleotides: TGTGCCACCAGTGAGAGGACAGGGTACAATGAGCAGTTCTTC. V and J are TRBV24-1 and TRBJ2-1, with 8 bases fitting TRBD1. Germline V gene sequence: CDR1 KGHDR, CDR2 SFDVKD. The CDR3 totals 14 residues. V shed 4 bases and J 4 bases; nucleotides not matched to a gene: 2.

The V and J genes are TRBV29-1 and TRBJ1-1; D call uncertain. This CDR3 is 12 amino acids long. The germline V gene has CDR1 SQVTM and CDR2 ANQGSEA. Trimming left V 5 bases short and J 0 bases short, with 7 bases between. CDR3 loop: CSVRNLNTEAFF. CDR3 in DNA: TGCAGCGTTCGAAACTTGAACACTGAAGCTTTCTTT.

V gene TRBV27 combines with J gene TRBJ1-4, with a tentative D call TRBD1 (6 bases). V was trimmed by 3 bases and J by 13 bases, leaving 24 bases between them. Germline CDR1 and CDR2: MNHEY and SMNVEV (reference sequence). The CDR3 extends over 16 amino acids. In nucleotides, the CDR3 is TGTGCCAGCAGTTTTACAGGGAGGGGGGCGACGGGGTCACTGTTTTTT. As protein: CASSFTGRGATGSLFF.

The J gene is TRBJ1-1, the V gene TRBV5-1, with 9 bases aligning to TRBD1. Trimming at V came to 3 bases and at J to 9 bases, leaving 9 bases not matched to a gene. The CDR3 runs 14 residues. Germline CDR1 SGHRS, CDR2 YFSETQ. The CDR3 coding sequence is TGCGCCAGCAGCTCTGGGGGGACAGGGAAACAAGCTTTCTTT. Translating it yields CASSSGGTGKQAFF.